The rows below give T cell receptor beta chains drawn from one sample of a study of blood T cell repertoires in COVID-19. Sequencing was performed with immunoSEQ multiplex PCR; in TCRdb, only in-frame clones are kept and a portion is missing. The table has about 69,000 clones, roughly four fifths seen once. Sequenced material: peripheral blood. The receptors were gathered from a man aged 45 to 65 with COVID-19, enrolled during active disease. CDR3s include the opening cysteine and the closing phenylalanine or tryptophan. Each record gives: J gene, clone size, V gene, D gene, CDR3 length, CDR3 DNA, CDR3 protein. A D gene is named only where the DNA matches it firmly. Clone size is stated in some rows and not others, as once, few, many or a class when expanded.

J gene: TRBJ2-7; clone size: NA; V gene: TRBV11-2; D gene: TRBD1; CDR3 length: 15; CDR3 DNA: TGTGCCAGCAGCGTAACAGGGGGCGCGAAATACGAGCAGTACTTC; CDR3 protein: CASSVTGGAKYEQYF
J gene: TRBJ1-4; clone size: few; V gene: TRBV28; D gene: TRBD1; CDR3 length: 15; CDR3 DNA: TGTGCCAGCAGTTTTCTAGGACAGGGGCGTGAAAAACTGTTTTTT; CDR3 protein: CASSFLGQGREKLFF
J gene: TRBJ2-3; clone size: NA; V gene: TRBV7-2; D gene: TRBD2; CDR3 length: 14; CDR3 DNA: TGTGCCAGCAGCTTAGGTCTAGCGGGGGGGCTCCAGTATTTT; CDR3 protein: CASSLGLAGGLQYF
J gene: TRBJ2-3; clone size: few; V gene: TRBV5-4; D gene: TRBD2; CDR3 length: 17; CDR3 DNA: TGTGCCAGCAGCCGAGGAGTTGGGACTAGCGGCACAGATACGCAGTATTTT; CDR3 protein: CASSRGVGTSGTDTQYF
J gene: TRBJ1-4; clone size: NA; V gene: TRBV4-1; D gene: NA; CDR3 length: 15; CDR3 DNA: TGCGCCAGCAGCCAAGGGGACGGGGGGAATGAAAAACTGTTTTTT; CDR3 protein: CASSQGDGGNEKLFF
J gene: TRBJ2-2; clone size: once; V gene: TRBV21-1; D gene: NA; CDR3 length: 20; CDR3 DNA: TGTGCCAGCAGCAAACACGAATTTACCGGGACAGGGAGAAGGTTCCGGGAGCTGTTTTTT; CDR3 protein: CASSKHEFTGTGRRFRELFF
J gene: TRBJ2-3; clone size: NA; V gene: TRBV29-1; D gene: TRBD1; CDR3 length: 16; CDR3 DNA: TGCAGCGTTGATTCCCAGGGACAGGGGGGCACAGATACGCAGTATTTT; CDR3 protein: CSVDSQGQGGTDTQYF
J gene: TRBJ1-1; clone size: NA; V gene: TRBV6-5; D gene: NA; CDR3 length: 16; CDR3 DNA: TGTGCCAGCAGTTACTCCGGACCCTGGGGGGACACTGAAGCTTTCTTT; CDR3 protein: CASSYSGPWGDTEAFF
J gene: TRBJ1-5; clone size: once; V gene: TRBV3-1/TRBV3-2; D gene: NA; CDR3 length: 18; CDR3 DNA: TGTGCCAGCAGCCAAGATCTTGGTTGGGCAGGGGGCAATCAGCCCCAGCATTTT; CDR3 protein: CASSQDLGWAGGNQPQHF
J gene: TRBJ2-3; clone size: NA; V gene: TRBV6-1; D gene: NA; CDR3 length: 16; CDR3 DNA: TGTGCCAGCAGTGAACTGGGGGGGGGCCTAGCAGATACGCAGTATTTT; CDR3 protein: CASSELGGGLADTQYF
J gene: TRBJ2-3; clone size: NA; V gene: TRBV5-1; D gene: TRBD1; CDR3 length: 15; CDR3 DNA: TGCGCCAGCAGCCTGGGACAGGGGGCGGCAGATACGCAGTATTTT; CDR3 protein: CASSLGQGAADTQYF
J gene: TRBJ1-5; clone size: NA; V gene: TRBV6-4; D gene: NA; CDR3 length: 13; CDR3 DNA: TGTGCCAGCAGTGAGCAGGCTAATCAGCCCCAGCATTTT; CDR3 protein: CASSEQANQPQHF
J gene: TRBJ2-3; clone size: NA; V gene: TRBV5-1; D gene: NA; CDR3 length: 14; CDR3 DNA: TGCGCCAGCAGTGACGGGGGTCACACAGATACGCAGTATTTT; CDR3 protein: CASSDGGHTDTQYF
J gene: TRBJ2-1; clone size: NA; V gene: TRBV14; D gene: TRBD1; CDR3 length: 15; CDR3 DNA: TGTGCCAGCAGCCAAGGGACAGGGGGCTGGGATGAGCAGTTCTTC; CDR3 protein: CASSQGTGGWDEQFF
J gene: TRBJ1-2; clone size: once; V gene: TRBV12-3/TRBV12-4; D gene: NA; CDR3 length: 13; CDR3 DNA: TGTGCCAGCAGTCTTGGGCTCCCCGGTGGCTACACCTTC; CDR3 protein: CASSLGLPGGYTF
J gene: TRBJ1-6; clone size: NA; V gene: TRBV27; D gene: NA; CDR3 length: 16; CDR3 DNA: TGTGCCAGCAGTCCGGTCAGCGTAAAGGATAATTCACCCCTCCACTTT; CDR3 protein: CASSPVSVKDNSPLHF
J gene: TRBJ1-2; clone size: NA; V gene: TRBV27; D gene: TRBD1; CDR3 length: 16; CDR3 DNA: TGTGCCAGCAGTTTAAGGGTACAGGGGGAGAACTATGGCTACACCTTC; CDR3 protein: CASSLRVQGENYGYTF
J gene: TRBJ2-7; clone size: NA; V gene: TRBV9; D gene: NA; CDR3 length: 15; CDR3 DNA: TGTGCCAGCAGCGTATTCGGGGGGCCCACCTACGAGCAGTACTTC; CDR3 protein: CASSVFGGPTYEQYF
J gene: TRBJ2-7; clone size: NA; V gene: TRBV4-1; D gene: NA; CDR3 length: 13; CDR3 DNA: TGCGCCAGCAGCCAAGCTCAGGGGTACGAGCAGTACTTC; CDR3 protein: CASSQAQGYEQYF
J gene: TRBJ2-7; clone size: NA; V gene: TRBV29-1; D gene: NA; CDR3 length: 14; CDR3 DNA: TGCAGCGTTGCGGGTGGAGGAGCCAGCTACGAGCAGTACTTC; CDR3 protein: CSVAGGGASYEQYF
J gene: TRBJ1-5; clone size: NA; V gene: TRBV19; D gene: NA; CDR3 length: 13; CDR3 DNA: TGTGCCAGTAGTATTCAGGACTTCCAGCCCCAGCATTTT; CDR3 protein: CASSIQDFQPQHF
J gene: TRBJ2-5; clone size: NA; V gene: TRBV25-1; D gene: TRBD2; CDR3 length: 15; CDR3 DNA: TGTGCCAGCAGTTCCTACGGGGGGGCGGGGGAGACCCAGTACTTC; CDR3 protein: CASSSYGGAGETQYF
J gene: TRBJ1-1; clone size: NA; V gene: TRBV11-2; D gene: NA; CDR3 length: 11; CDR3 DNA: TGTGCCAGCTTGAGAGGTACTGAAGCTTTCTTT; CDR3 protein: CASLRGTEAFF
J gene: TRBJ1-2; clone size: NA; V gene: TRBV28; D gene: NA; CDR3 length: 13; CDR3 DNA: TGTGCCAGCCTGGGGGGAGCGGGGGGAGGCTACACCTTC; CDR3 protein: CASLGGAGGGYTF
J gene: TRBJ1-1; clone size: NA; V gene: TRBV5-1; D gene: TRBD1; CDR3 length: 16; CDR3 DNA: TGCGCCAGCAGCTTGGGATGGATTCCAGGGGGCACTGAAGCTTTCTTT; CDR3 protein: CASSLGWIPGGTEAFF
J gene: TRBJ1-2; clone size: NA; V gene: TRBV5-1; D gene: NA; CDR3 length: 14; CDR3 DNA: TGCGCCAGCAGCTTGACGTCAGACGGAGATGGCTACACCTTC; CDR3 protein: CASSLTSDGDGYTF
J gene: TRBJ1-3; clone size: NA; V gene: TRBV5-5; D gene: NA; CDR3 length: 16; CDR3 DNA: TGTGCCAGCAGCTTGGGACTGACGGGACTAGGAAACACCATATATTTT; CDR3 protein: CASSLGLTGLGNTIYF
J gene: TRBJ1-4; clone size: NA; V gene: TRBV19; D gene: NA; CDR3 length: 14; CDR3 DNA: TGTGCCAGTAGTACCCAGGGAGGGAGCGAAAAACTGTTTTTT; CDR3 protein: CASSTQGGSEKLFF
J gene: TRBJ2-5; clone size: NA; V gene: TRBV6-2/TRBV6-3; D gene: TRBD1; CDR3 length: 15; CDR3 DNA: TGTGCCAGCAGCAGGGACAGGGGGTATTCGGAGACCCAGTACTTC; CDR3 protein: CASSRDRGYSETQYF
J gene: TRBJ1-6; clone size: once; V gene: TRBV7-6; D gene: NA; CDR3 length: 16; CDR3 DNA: TGTGCCAGCAGCTCCCTTACAGGGATCCATAATTCACCCCTCCACTTT; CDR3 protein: CASSSLTGIHNSPLHF
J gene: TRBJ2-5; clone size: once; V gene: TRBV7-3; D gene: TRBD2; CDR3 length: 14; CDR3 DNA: TGTGCCAGCAGCCCGAACGGGGGGATAGAGACCCAGTACTTC; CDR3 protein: CASSPNGGIETQYF
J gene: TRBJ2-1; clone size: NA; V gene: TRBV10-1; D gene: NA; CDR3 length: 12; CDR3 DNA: TGCGCCAGCAGTGAACAGAACAATGAGCAGTTCTTC; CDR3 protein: CASSEQNNEQFF
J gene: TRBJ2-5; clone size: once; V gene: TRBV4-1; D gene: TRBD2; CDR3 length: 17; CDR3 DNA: TGCGCCAGCAGCCAAGTACACGAGCGGGGAAGGGGAGAGACCCAGTACTTC; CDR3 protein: CASSQVHERGRGETQYF
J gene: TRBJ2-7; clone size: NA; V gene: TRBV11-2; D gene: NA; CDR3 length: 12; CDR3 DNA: TGTGCCAGCAGCTTAGAGGCGGGGCGGGAGTACTTC; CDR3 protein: CASSLEAGREYF
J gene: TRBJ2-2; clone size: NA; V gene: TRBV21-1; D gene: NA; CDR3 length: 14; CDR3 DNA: TGTGCCAGCAGCAACGGGGGGCACACCGGGGAGCTGTTTTTT; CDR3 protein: CASSNGGHTGELFF
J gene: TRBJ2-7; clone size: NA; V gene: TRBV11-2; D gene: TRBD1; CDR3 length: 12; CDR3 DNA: TGTGCCAGCAGGCGACAGGGGAACGAGCAGTACTTC; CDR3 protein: CASRRQGNEQYF
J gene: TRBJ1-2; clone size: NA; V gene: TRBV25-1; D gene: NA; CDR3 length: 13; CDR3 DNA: TGTGCCAGCAGTGAATACGGAGACTATGGCTACACCTTC; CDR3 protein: CASSEYGDYGYTF
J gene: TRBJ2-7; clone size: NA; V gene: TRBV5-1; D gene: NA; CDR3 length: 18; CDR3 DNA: TGCGCCAGCAGCTCGAACCCCCGGGACCCGGAGGGATCCTACGAGCAGTACTTC; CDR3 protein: CASSSNPRDPEGSYEQYF
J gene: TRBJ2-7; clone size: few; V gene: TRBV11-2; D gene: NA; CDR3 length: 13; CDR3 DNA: TGTGCCAGCAGGGGAAACAGGGCCCACGAGCAGTACTTC; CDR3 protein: CASRGNRAHEQYF
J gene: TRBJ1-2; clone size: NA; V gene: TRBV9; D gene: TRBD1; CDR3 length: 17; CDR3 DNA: TGTGCCAGCAGCGTAGCGGGACAGGGGAACCCTATAGGCGGCTACACCTTC; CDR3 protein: CASSVAGQGNPIGGYTF
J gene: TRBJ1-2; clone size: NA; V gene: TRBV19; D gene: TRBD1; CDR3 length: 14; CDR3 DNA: TGTGCCAGTAGTACGGGACAGGACCACTATGGCTACACCTTC; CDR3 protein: CASSTGQDHYGYTF
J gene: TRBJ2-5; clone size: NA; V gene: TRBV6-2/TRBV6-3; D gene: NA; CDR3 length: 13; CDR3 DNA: TGTGCCAGCAGTTTATATAGTTCAGAGACCCAGTACTTC; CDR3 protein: CASSLYSSETQYF
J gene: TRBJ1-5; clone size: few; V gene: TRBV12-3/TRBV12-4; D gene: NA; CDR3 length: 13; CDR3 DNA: TGTGCCAGCAGTCTCAGGGAGGGGCAGCCCCAGCATTTT; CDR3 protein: CASSLREGQPQHF